This TCR beta chain appears in the sequencing data of a study of OX40 agonist ivuxolimab in advanced cancers. Overall study: One patient with hepatocellular carcinoma and two with cutaneous melanoma, three in all, had partial responses.

V dropped 5 bases and J dropped 3 bases, with 11 bases sitting between them. The V gene's germline CDR1 is MNHEY and CDR2 SVGAGI. CDR3 length equals 13 residues. Regarding this clone: Its specificity is not known.

Study-level points and caveats: Blood T cells, both CD4+ and CD8+, expanded clonally by week 6 at 0.1 to 3.0 mg/kg.

Assay: immunoSEQ multiplex PCR; the TCRdb copy retains only in-frame clones and omits some. The data hold 30,000 or so clones, with 82% observed a single time. The chain links TRBV6-5 to TRBJ2-7, with TRBD1 as a possible D gene (5 bases). Sample: CD4+ or CD8+ T cells sorted from blood, taken in a trial of the OX40 agonist ivuxolimab. This sequence originates from an adult with an advanced solid tumor such as melanoma, head and neck, liver or kidney cancer. The CDR3 sequence: CASSVRQNYEQYF. The CDR3 DNA is TGTGCCAGCAGTGTCCGACAGAACTACGAGCAGTACTTC.